This T cell receptor (beta chain) was retrieved from a study of beta chain features in type 1 diabetes. On the study more broadly: What patients shared with healthy donors was a similar profile of age, gender and cell yields.

The single heparinised draw taken from each donor contained around 120 mL of blood on average. Study-wide results and caveats: Type 1 diabetes patients had TCRB CDR3s that were shorter (moderately but significantly so) in all four CD4+ subsets. Naive, central memory and Treg TCRB repertoires seemed to resemble each other more closely in patients than they did in healthy donors. cDNA sequencing could over-represent cells with high TCR expression.

Every bit of the isolated RNA underwent reverse transcription, so sequencing read expressed TCRB transcripts. Clones were read by immunoSEQ multiplex PCR, and TCRdb kept only the in-frame ones, dropping some. The data hold roughly 150,000 clones, with around 8% observed a single time. This CDR3 is 17 amino acids long. CDR1 is SGHTA, CDR2 FQGNSA, per germline. The V and J ends lost 4 bases and 1 base, in that order; junction bases with no gene match: 6. Concerning this clone: Its specificity is unknown.

Sequenced: central memory CD4+ T cells from blood. The chain carries TRBV7-2 and TRBJ1-5, with 11 bases fitting TRBD1. The sequence was collected from a woman aged 40 to 50 with type 1 diabetes. CDR3 nucleotide sequence: TGTGCCAGCAGCTCAGGACAGGGGGCCTGGAGCAATCAGCCCCAGCATTTT. It codes for CASSSGQGAWSNQPQHF. Supplemented by reference TRBV7-2 and TRBJ1-5, the full variable domain reads GAGVSQSPSNKVTEKGKDVELRCDPISGHTALYWYRQSLGQGLEFLIYFQGNSAPDKSGLPSDRFSAERTGGSVSTLTIQRTQQEDSAVYLCASSSGQGAWSNQPQHFGDGTRLSIL.